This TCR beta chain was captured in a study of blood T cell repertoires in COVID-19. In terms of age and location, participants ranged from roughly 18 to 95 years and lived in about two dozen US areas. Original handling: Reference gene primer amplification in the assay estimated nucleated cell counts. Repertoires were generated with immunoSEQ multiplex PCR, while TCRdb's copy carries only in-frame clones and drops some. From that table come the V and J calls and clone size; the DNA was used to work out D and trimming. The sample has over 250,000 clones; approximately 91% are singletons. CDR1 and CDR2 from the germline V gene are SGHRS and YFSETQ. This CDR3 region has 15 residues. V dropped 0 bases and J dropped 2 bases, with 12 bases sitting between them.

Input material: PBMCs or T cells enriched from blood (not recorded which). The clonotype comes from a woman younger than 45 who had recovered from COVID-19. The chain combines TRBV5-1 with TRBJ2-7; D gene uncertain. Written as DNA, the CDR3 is TGCGCCAGCAGCTTGGAGGCAGGCGATCCCTACGAGCAGTACTTC. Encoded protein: CASSLEAGDPYEQYF.